This TCR beta chain stems from a study of control samples from healthy donors and cancer patients. TCRdb keeps only in-frame clones here, not all; method: immunoSEQ multiplex PCR. The sample shows about 140,000 clones, approximately 86% of them seen only once. This receptor was identified in a man between 18 and 35 years old in good health. The sequenced material came from blood.

In nucleotides, the CDR3 is TGTGCCAGCAGCATCGGGACATCGGCAGATACGCAGTATTTT. Translating gives CASSIGTSADTQYF. The rearrangement links TRBV7-2 to TRBJ2-3, with D perhaps matching TRBD1 (6 bases). Germline lookup yields CDR1 SGHTA and CDR2 FQGNSA. The V end lost 5 bases, the J end lost 4 bases, and 13 bases lay between the germline ends. The CDR3 has 14 residues.